These T cell receptor beta chains were read from a single sample in a study of T cells in Graves' hyperthyroidism and ophthalmopathy. TCRdb passed the multiplex PCR reads through MiXCR, listing each CDR3 protein once. The sample records some 620,000 distinct CDR3 sequences, about a sixth being singletons. The sample taken for sequencing was blood. The receptors here all came from a woman under 40 with Graves' hyperthyroidism. Each CDR3 is given with its conserved first and last residue. The D gene is left open where the match is weak. Clone size is shown for a subset of rows, as once, few, many or a class of expanded clone.

abundance,d_gene,j_gene,v_gene,len,CDR3aa,CDR3nt
many,.,TRBJ2-1,TRBV10-3,17,CAISESVLGARSNEQFF,TGTGCCATCAGTGAGTCGGTTTTAGGGGCCCGGTCCAATGAGCAGTTCTTC
.,.,TRBJ1-3,TRBV11-2,16,CASSSLQDYSGNTIYF,TGTGCCAGCAGCTCCCTACAGGACTACTCTGGAAACACCATATATTTT
few,.,TRBJ1-4,TRBV6-8,15,CASSSNDRGGEKLFF,TGTGCCAGCAGTTCTAACGACCGAGGTGGGGAAAAACTGTTTTTT
.,.,TRBJ2-5,TRBV18,16,CASSPVPGRYQETQYF,TGTGCCAGCTCACCAGTCCCAGGGAGGTACCAAGAGACCCAGTACTTC
.,.,TRBJ2-3,TRBV30,14,CAWSVGGETDTQYF,TGTGCCTGGAGTGTAGGGGGAGAGACAGATACGCAGTATTTT
.,.,TRBJ2-7,TRBV10-3,12,CAISSGDYEQYF,TGTGCCATCAGTTCGGGGGACTACGAGCAGTACTTC
many,.,TRBJ2-5,TRBV7-2,17,CASSLGGWDGLSGAQYF,TGTGCCAGCAGCTTAGGGGGCTGGGATGGGTTATCTGGAGCCCAGTACTTC
many,.,TRBJ2-3,TRBV3-1,18,CASSQELARGTYTDTQYF,TGTGCCAGCAGCCAAGAACTCGCGCGCGGAACTTACACAGATACGCAGTATTTT
.,TRBD1,TRBJ2-1,TRBV7-3,14,CASSAGTGINEQFF,TGTGCCAGCAGCGCAGGGACAGGGATCAATGAGCAGTTCTTC
few,.,TRBJ2-3,TRBV2,12,CASALVKDTQYF,TGTGCCAGCGCTTTGGTTAAAGATACGCAGTATTTT
many,TRBD1,TRBJ2-3,TRBV12-3/TRBV12-4,16,CASSYGTGISTDTQYF,TGTGCCAGCAGTTACGGGACAGGGATTAGCACAGATACGCAGTATTTT
.,.,TRBJ1-2,TRBV19,15,CASSPFDGYNYGYTF,TGTGCCAGTTCACCTTTTGACGGTTATAACTATGGCTACACCTTC
many,.,TRBJ1-1,TRBV12-3/TRBV12-4,13,CASSESDYTEAFF,TGTGCCAGCAGCGAGTCAGATTACACTGAAGCTTTCTTT
many,.,TRBJ1-1,TRBV12-3/TRBV12-4,17,CASSLGGGTTSRSVAFF,TGTGCCAGCAGTCTCGGTGGGGGGACAACCTCCCGTAGTGTAGCTTTCTTT
many,.,TRBJ1-2,TRBV28,11,CASQGLYGYTF,TGTGCCAGCCAGGGACTCTATGGCTACACCTTC
.,.,TRBJ2-7,TRBV4-1,16,CASSQDQREISYEQYF,TGCGCCAGCAGCCAAGATCAGAGGGAGATCTCCTACGAGCAGTACTTC
many,TRBD2,TRBJ2-1,TRBV6-6,16,CASSYSGGGSYNEQFF,TGTGCCAGCAGTTACTCGGGGGGGGGCTCCTACAATGAGCAGTTCTTC
.,.,TRBJ1-2,TRBV3-1,14,CASSQGGAKYGYTF,TGTGCCAGCAGCCAAGGGGGGGCGAAGTATGGCTACACCTTC